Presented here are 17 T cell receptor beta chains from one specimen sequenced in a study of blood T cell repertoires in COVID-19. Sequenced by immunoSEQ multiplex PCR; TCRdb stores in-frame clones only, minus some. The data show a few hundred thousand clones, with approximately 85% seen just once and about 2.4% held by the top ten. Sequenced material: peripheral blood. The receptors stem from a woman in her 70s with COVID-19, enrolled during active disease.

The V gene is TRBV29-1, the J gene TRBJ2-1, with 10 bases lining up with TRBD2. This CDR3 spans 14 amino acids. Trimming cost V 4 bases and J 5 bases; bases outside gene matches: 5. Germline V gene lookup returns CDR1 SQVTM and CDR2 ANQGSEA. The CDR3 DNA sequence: TGCAGCGTTGGGACTAGCGGAGCAAACAATGAGCAGTTCTTC. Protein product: CSVGTSGANNEQFF.

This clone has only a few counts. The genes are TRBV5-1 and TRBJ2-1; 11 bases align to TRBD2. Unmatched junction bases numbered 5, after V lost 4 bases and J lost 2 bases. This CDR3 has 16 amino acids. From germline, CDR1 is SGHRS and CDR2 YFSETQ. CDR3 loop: CASSPIAGGPYNEQFF. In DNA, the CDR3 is TGCGCCAGCAGCCCAATAGCGGGGGGGCCCTACAATGAGCAGTTCTTC.

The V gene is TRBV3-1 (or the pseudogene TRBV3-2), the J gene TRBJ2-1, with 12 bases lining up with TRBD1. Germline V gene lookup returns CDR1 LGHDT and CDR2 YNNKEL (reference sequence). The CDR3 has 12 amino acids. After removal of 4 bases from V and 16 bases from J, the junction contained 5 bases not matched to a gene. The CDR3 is CASSRRDRGQFF. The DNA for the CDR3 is TGTGCCAGCAGCCGCCGGGACAGGGGGCAATTCTTC.

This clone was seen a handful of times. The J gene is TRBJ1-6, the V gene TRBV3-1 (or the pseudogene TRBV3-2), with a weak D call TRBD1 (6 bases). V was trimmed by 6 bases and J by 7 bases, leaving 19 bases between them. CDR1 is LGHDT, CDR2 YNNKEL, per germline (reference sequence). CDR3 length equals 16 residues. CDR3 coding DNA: TGTGCCAGCAGTGAGTGGGGGGGGGCCCAGAATTCACCCCTCCACTTT. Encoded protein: CASSEWGGAQNSPLHF.

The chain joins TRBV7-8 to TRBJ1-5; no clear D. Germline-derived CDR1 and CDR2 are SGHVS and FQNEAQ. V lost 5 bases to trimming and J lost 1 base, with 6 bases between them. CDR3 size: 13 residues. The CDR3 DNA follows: TGTGCCAGCAGCATCCTGAGCAATCAGCCCCAGCATTTT. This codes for CASSILSNQPQHF. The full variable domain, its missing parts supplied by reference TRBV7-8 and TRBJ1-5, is GAGVSQSPRYKVAKRGQDVALRCDPISGHVSLFWYQQALGQGPEFLTYFQNEAQLDKSGLPSDRFFAERPEGSVSTLKIQRTQQEDSAVYLCASSILSNQPQHFGDGTRLSIL.

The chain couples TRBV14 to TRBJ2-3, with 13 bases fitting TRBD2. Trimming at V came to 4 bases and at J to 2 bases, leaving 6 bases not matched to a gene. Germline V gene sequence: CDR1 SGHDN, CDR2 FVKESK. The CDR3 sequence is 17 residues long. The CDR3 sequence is CASSRWTSGGHTDTQYF. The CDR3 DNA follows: TGTGCCAGCAGCCGCTGGACTAGCGGGGGCCACACAGATACGCAGTATTTT.

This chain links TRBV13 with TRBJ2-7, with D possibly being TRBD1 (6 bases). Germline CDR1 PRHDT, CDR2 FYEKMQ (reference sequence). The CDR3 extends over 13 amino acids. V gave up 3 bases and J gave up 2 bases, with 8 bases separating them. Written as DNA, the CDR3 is TGTGCCAGCAGCTTGGGACAAACCTACGAGCAGTACTTC. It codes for CASSLGQTYEQYF.

The CDR3 spells CASSRQPNTEAFF. CDR3 DNA sequence: TGTGCCAGCAGCCGACAGCCGAACACTGAAGCTTTCTTT. J is TRBJ1-1 and V is TRBV11-1, with D possibly matching TRBD1 (5 bases). There are 13 residues in the CDR3. V lost 5 bases and J lost 1, with 8 bases in between. Per the germline V gene, CDR1 is SGHAT and CDR2 is FQDESV (reference sequence). The variable domain in full, with the rest retrieved from reference TRBV11-1 and TRBJ1-1, is EAEVAQSPRYKITEKSQAVAFWCDPISGHATLYWYRQILGQGPELLVQFQDESVVDDSQLPKDRFSAERLKGVDSTLKIQPAELGDSAMYLCASSRQPNTEAFFGQGTRLTVV.

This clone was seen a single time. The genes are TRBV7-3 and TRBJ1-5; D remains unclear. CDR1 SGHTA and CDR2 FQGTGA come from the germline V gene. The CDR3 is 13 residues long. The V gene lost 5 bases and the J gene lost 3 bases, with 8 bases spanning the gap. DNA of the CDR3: TGTGCCAGCAGCCAGTTGGTCAATCAGCCCCAGCATTTT. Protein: CASSQLVNQPQHF.

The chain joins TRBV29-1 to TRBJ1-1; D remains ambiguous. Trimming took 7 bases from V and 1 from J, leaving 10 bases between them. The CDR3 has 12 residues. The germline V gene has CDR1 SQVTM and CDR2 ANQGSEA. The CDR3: CSAAEGNTEAFF. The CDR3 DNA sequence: TGCAGCGCTGCGGAAGGGAACACTGAAGCTTTCTTT.

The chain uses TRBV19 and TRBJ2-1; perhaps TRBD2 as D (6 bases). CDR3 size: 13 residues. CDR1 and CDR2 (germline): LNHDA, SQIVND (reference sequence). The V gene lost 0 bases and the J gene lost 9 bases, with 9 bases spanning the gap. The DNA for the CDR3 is TGTGCCAGTAGTATAGATCGGGGGTTTGAGCAGTTCTTC. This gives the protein CASSIDRGFEQFF.

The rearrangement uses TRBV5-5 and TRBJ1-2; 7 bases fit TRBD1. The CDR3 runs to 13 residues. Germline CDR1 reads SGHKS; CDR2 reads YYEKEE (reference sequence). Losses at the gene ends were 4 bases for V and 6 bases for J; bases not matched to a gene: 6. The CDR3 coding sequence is TGTGCCAGCAGCCAGACAGGGTCCCATGGCTACACCTTC. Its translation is CASSQTGSHGYTF.

DNA for the CDR3: TGTGCCAGCAGTCGTAACAGGGGCTACGAGCAGTACTTC. Its translation: CASSRNRGYEQYF. V is TRBV6-2 or TRBV6-3 and J is TRBJ2-7; 7 bases match TRBD1. The CDR3 runs to 13 residues. Germline CDR1 MNHEY, CDR2 SVGEGT. V shed 5 bases, J shed 3 bases, and the junction held 4 bases outside the gene matches.

CDR3 residues: CASSKGPGYEQYF. The CDR3 bases are TGTGCCAGCAGCAAAGGGCCAGGGTACGAGCAGTACTTC. The chain carries TRBV11-3 and TRBJ2-7; tentatively, D is TRBD1 (5 bases). Between the trimmed V and J ends, which lost 5 bases and 4 bases, there was a span of 12 bases. In germline, CDR1 is SGHNT, CDR2 YENEEA. The CDR3 covers 13 residues.

CDR3 protein: CASSSRAGVTNNEQFF. For the CDR3, the DNA is TGTGCCAGCAGTTCCCGAGCGGGAGTCACGAACAATGAGCAGTTCTTC. This sequence joins TRBV6-6 and TRBJ2-1; 8 bases fit TRBD2. The CDR3 runs 16 residues. After removal of 4 bases from V and 5 bases from J, the junction contained 10 bases not matched to a gene. CDR1 MNHNY and CDR2 SVGAGI come from the germline V gene (reference sequence).

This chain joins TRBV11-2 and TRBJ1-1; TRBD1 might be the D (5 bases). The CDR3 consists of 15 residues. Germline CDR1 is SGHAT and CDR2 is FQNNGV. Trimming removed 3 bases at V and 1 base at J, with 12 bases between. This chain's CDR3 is CASSFWGVGNTEAFF. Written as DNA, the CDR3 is TGTGCCAGCAGCTTTTGGGGGGTAGGGAACACTGAAGCTTTCTTT.

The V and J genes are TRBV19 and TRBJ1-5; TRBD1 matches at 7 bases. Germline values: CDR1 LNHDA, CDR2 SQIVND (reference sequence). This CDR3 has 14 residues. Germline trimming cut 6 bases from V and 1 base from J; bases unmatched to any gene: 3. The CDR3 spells CASRGTASNQPQHF. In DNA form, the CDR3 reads TGTGCCAGTAGGGGGACAGCCAGCAATCAGCCCCAGCATTTT.